A selection of T cell receptor beta chains follows, all from one sample in a study of vaccination effects on CD4 cells after COVID-19. Antigens of these TCRs are unknown. Profiling relied on immunoSEQ multiplex PCR, and the TCRdb table lists in-frame clones only, not all of them. The table has about 48,000 clones, approximately 70% seen once; the top ten hold roughly 5.5%. Specimen: CD4+ T cells from PBMCs cultured without peptide, collected before COVID-19 vaccination. Receptors originate from a human donor who received a COVID-19 vaccine. The CDR3 runs from the conserved cysteine through the conserved F or W. A D gene is named only where the DNA matches it firmly. The listing skips clone size in some rows; elsewhere it reads once, few, many or a size class.

size: NA; V: TRBV12-3/TRBV12-4; D: NA; J: TRBJ2-1; DNA: TGTGCCAACTCACTAAACAATGAGCAGTTCTTC; CDR3: CANSLNNEQFF
size: few; V: TRBV5-1; D: NA; J: TRBJ2-2; DNA: TGCGCCAGCAGCTTGGAGGGGGAGCTGTTTTTT; CDR3: CASSLEGELFF
size: NA; V: TRBV5-4; D: NA; J: TRBJ2-6; DNA: TGTGCCAGCAGCTTGGTGGGGGCCTCTGGGGCCAACGTCCTGACTTTC; CDR3: CASSLVGASGANVLTF
size: NA; V: TRBV5-4; D: TRBD2; J: TRBJ2-5; DNA: TGTGCCAGCTCCCAATACGCGGGGGGTGAGACCCAGTACTTC; CDR3: CASSQYAGGETQYF
size: NA; V: TRBV29-1; D: NA; J: TRBJ1-5; DNA: TGCAGCGTTTCTCAGGGCGGTGGCAATCAGCCCCAGCATTTT; CDR3: CSVSQGGGNQPQHF
size: NA; V: TRBV7-2; D: NA; J: TRBJ1-5; DNA: TGTGCCAGCAGCTTAGGAGGGATGTCCAGCAATCAGCCCCAGCATTTT; CDR3: CASSLGGMSSNQPQHF
size: few; V: TRBV11-2; D: NA; J: TRBJ1-3; DNA: TGTGCCAGCAGCCCCGGAGGCAGCTCTGGAAACACCATATATTTT; CDR3: CASSPGGSSGNTIYF
size: NA; V: TRBV3-1/TRBV3-2; D: NA; J: TRBJ2-5; DNA: TGTGCCAGCAGCCAAATCCGGGAGACCCAGTACTTC; CDR3: CASSQIRETQYF
size: few; V: TRBV6-6; D: NA; J: TRBJ1-4; DNA: TGTGCCAGCAGTTACTTAGGCCAGAAGGAAAAACTGTTTTTT; CDR3: CASSYLGQKEKLFF
size: NA; V: TRBV25-1; D: TRBD1; J: TRBJ1-2; DNA: TGTGCCAGCACGAGTACAGGGGGAGCTAACTATGGCTACACCTTC; CDR3: CASTSTGGANYGYTF
size: few; V: TRBV7-9; D: NA; J: TRBJ1-6; DNA: TGTGCCAGCAGCTTAGCGCCCGGCTGGAATTCACCCCTCCACTTT; CDR3: CASSLAPGWNSPLHF
size: NA; V: TRBV6-1; D: NA; J: TRBJ1-3; DNA: TGTGCCAGCAGTGAATCTGGAACAGGCTCTGGAAACACCATATATTTT; CDR3: CASSESGTGSGNTIYF
size: NA; V: TRBV27; D: NA; J: TRBJ1-6; DNA: TGTGCCAGCAGTTTAGGGGGGTCGGATGGTAATTCACCCCTCCACTTT; CDR3: CASSLGGSDGNSPLHF
size: NA; V: TRBV5-1; D: NA; J: TRBJ1-2; DNA: TGCGCCAGCAGACCGGTTAGGAGGCCCGGCTATGGCTACACCTTC; CDR3: CASRPVRRPGYGYTF
size: NA; V: TRBV7-2; D: TRBD1; J: TRBJ1-2; DNA: TGTGCCAGCAGCCCTCCGGGACAGGGATTCTATGGCTACACCTTC; CDR3: CASSPPGQGFYGYTF
size: few; V: TRBV6-5; D: TRBD1; J: TRBJ2-7; DNA: TGTGCCAGCAGACAGGGGATCGAGCAGTACTTC; CDR3: CASRQGIEQYF
size: NA; V: TRBV2; D: NA; J: TRBJ1-2; DNA: TGTGCCAGCAGGGGAGACAGCAGCTATGGCTACACCTTC; CDR3: CASRGDSSYGYTF
size: NA; V: TRBV6-1; D: NA; J: TRBJ1-2; DNA: TGTGCCAGCAGTGAACCAAGGGCTTCAGGGAACTATGGCTACACCTTC; CDR3: CASSEPRASGNYGYTF
size: NA; V: TRBV5-6; D: TRBD1; J: TRBJ1-2; DNA: TGTGCCAGCAGCCTACAGGGGGGTTTTAGTGGCTACACCTTC; CDR3: CASSLQGGFSGYTF
size: NA; V: TRBV14; D: TRBD1; J: TRBJ1-1; DNA: TGTGCCAGCAGCCAAGTACGCTGGGACAGGGTTTGGGCTGAAGCTTTCTTT; CDR3: CASSQVRWDRVWAEAFF
size: few; V: TRBV9; D: NA; J: TRBJ2-1; DNA: TGTGCCAGCAGCACCGCAGGGAGCTCCTACAATGAGCAGTTCTTC; CDR3: CASSTAGSSYNEQFF
size: NA; V: TRBV27; D: NA; J: TRBJ1-2; DNA: TGTGCCAGCAGTTTCCGGGGAATGGAACGTCGTGGCTACACCTTC; CDR3: CASSFRGMERRGYTF
size: NA; V: TRBV30; D: NA; J: TRBJ1-6; DNA: TGTGCCTGGAGTGATCAGGAGAATTCACCCCTCCACTTT; CDR3: CAWSDQENSPLHF
size: few; V: TRBV12-3/TRBV12-4; D: NA; J: TRBJ2-2; DNA: TGTGCCAGCAAGTGGGGGTCCGCCGGGGAGCTGTTTTTT; CDR3: CASKWGSAGELFF
size: few; V: TRBV18; D: TRBD1; J: TRBJ2-3; DNA: TGTGCCAGCTCACCACTGAGGGGACAGGGGGCGGGCACAGATACGCAGTATTTT; CDR3: CASSPLRGQGAGTDTQYF
size: NA; V: TRBV5-4; D: NA; J: TRBJ1-2; DNA: TGTGCCAGCAGCTTGGTTGAGCCTTCCCTCCCCTACACCTTC; CDR3: CASSLVEPSLPYTF
size: NA; V: TRBV4-2; D: NA; J: TRBJ1-2; DNA: TGTGCCAGCAGCCAAGATCTGAACTCCAGGGAAGGCTACACCTTC; CDR3: CASSQDLNSREGYTF
size: NA; V: TRBV5-1; D: TRBD2; J: TRBJ2-1; DNA: TGCGCCAGCAGCTTGGCGCCGGGAGGGTCCTACAATGAGCAGTTCTTC; CDR3: CASSLAPGGSYNEQFF
size: NA; V: TRBV7-9; D: NA; J: TRBJ2-7; DNA: TGTGCCAGCAGCCACGAGTACGAGCAGTACTTC; CDR3: CASSHEYEQYF
size: once; V: TRBV9; D: TRBD2; J: TRBJ2-1; DNA: TGTGCCAGCAGCCTTAGCGGGGGGTGGGGCAATGAGCAGTTCTTC; CDR3: CASSLSGGWGNEQFF
size: NA; V: TRBV7-9; D: NA; J: TRBJ1-1; DNA: TGTGCCAGCAGCTCCCGGGACACCACTGAAGCTTTCTTT; CDR3: CASSSRDTTEAFF
size: NA; V: TRBV2; D: NA; J: TRBJ2-7; DNA: TGTGCCAGTTCAGGGAGCTCCTACGAGCAGTACTTC; CDR3: CASSGSSYEQYF
size: NA; V: TRBV5-1; D: TRBD2; J: TRBJ2-3; DNA: TGCGCCAGCAGTCCCGGACTAGTTGCAGATACGCAGTATTTT; CDR3: CASSPGLVADTQYF
size: NA; V: TRBV6-5; D: TRBD2; J: TRBJ2-7; DNA: TGTGCCAGCACAAGCGGGGGGTCTACCTACGAGCAGTACTTC; CDR3: CASTSGGSTYEQYF
size: NA; V: TRBV27; D: NA; J: TRBJ1-6; DNA: TGTGCCAGCAGTCTACAGGGAAATTCACCCCTCCACTTT; CDR3: CASSLQGNSPLHF
size: NA; V: TRBV6-2/TRBV6-3; D: NA; J: TRBJ2-6; DNA: TGTGCCAGCAGTGGAGGGTCTGGGGCCAACGTCCTGACTTTC; CDR3: CASSGGSGANVLTF